This is a list of T cell receptor beta chains from one sample in a study of cytomegalovirus exposure and HLA in healthy donors. Here immunoSEQ multiplex PCR was the method, and the copy in TCRdb shows in-frame clones only, minus some. The sample holds about 25,000 clones; 70% are singletons and the top ten take 3.5% to 4.5%. Sequences were obtained from PBMCs. These receptors were collected from a woman in her fifties or sixties in good health and CMV-seronegative. CDR3s include the opening cysteine and the closing phenylalanine or tryptophan. Each record gives: V gene, J gene, D gene, clone size, CDR3 DNA, CDR3 protein. D genes are given only for firm matches. Expanded clones get a size class; other rows say once, few or many, or leave the size out.

TRBV2,TRBJ2-1,TRBD2,-,TGTGCCAGCACGGGAAGGACTAGCGGGAGGGCCCTCTCCTACAATGAGCAGTTCTTC,CASTGRTSGRALSYNEQFF
TRBV5-4,TRBJ1-1,TRBD1,-,TGTGCCAGCAGCTTGGACAGGGGCGGCACTGAAGCTTTCTTT,CASSLDRGGTEAFF
TRBV4-2,TRBJ2-2,-,-,TGTGCCAGCAGCCCGGGCACCGGGGAGCTGTTTTTT,CASSPGTGELFF
TRBV19,TRBJ1-1,-,-,TGTGCCAGTAGCAGGGCGAAATGGAACACTGAAGCTTTCTTT,CASSRAKWNTEAFF
TRBV5-1,TRBJ1-1,TRBD1,-,TGCGCCAGCAGCTACGGACAGGTGGGGGCTGAAGCTTTCTTT,CASSYGQVGAEAFF
TRBV5-1,TRBJ2-1,TRBD2,-,TGCGCCAGCAGCCCGGGGGGAGAGCAGTTCTTC,CASSPGGEQFF
TRBV6-4,TRBJ2-3,TRBD2,-,TGTGCCAGCAGTGAACTAGCGGGGGCGGATACGCAGTATTTT,CASSELAGADTQYF
TRBV2,TRBJ1-1,TRBD1,-,TGTGCCAGCAGTGGACAGGGAGGAAAAGATTTGAACACTGAAGCTTTCTTT,CASSGQGGKDLNTEAFF
TRBV29-1,TRBJ1-4,-,few,TGCAGCGGAAAGGCAGGGGAAAAACTGTTTTTT,CSGKAGEKLFF
TRBV13,TRBJ2-6,-,-,TGTGCCAGCAGCTTACCTAGCTCTGGGGCCAACGTCCTGACTTTC,CASSLPSSGANVLTF
TRBV29-1,TRBJ2-2,TRBD1,-,TGCAGCGTTTACCTATTAACAGGGGCCGGGGAGCTGTTTTTT,CSVYLLTGAGELFF
TRBV5-6,TRBJ2-7,TRBD1,-,TGTGCCAGCAGCTTGTATGAACAGGGGAGACACGAGCAGTACTTC,CASSLYEQGRHEQYF
TRBV29-1,TRBJ2-7,TRBD2,-,TGCAGCGTTTCTTACGGAGGACTAGTGGGAGTAGGCGAGCAGTACTTC,CSVSYGGLVGVGEQYF
TRBV28,TRBJ2-1,TRBD2,-,TGTGCCAGCAGTTTATCTGGACTAGACAACAATGAGCAGTTCTTC,CASSLSGLDNNEQFF
TRBV7-9,TRBJ2-5,-,-,TGTGCCAGCAGCTCACGAACCGGGGAGACCCAGTACTTC,CASSSRTGETQYF
TRBV6-5,TRBJ2-5,-,-,TGTGCCAGCAGTTACTCCGGAGGGTATGTGGAAAAGTACTTC,CASSYSGGYVEKYF
TRBV6-5,TRBJ1-1,-,once,TGTGCCAGCAGCCGGGGGAACACTGAAGCTTTCTTT,CASSRGNTEAFF
TRBV19,TRBJ1-1,-,-,TGTGCCAGTATCCCGGGGGGGCGCACTGAAGCTTTCTTT,CASIPGGRTEAFF
TRBV28,TRBJ2-7,TRBD1,-,TGTGCCAGCAGTTCCGCGGGACAGGCGGGATCCGAGCAGTACTTC,CASSSAGQAGSEQYF
TRBV5-8,TRBJ1-1,-,-,TGTGCCAGCAGGTGGGCAGAAAACACTGAAGCTTTCTTT,CASRWAENTEAFF
TRBV28,TRBJ1-1,-,once,TGTGCCAGCAGTTTAGTTGCCGGGACAGAAGCTTTCTTT,CASSLVAGTEAFF
TRBV2,TRBJ2-5,-,-,TGTGCCAGCAGTGAAGCGTCCCCTCAGTACTTC,CASSEASPQYF
TRBV7-9,TRBJ2-7,-,-,TGTGCCAGCAGCCATACTGGACAGACTTACGAGCAGTACTTC,CASSHTGQTYEQYF
TRBV12-5,TRBJ1-1,-,few,TGTGCTAGTGGTTTGGTTTTGGGCGAGCGGAGCACTGAAGCTTTCTTT,CASGLVLGERSTEAFF
TRBV14,TRBJ1-3,-,-,TGTGCCAGCAGCCTGGACAGAAACACCATATATTTT,CASSLDRNTIYF
TRBV6-5,TRBJ2-7,TRBD1,-,TGTGCCAGCAGCCGACAGGGCACCTCCTACGAGCAGTACTTC,CASSRQGTSYEQYF
TRBV29-1,TRBJ2-5,TRBD1,few,TGCAGCGCCTTTGCAGGGGGAGAGACCCAGTACTTC,CSAFAGGETQYF